This TCR beta chain was identified during a study of CD8 T cells in ankylosing spondylitis. Study-wide points: Typical of ankylosing spondylitis blood, it appeared, was a TCR beta motif of eight highly homologous variants. Relatively scarce in peripheral blood, disease-linked clones were CD8+.

The CDR3 has 14 residues. Germline trimming cut 7 bases from V and 0 bases from J; bases unmatched to any gene: 5. Germline V gene sequence: CDR1 SNHLY, CDR2 FYNNEI. Researchers built TCR beta libraries using quantitative 5'-RACE with molecular barcodes. TCRdb processed the 5' RACE reads anew with MiXCR; each CDR3 protein has one entry. Among around 150,000 distinct CDR3 sequences listed, 11% were seen once. This clonotype has a count of ten or more. The antigen remains undetermined. The sequenced material came from blood, either unsorted or a sorted T cell fraction (not recorded which). This TCR derives from a male donor with ankylosing spondylitis or in good health (not recorded which). The rearrangement links TRBV2 to TRBJ1-1, with 7 positions matching TRBD1. CDR3 DNA sequence: TGTGCCAGCACGAGGGACAGCGTGAACACTGAAGCTTTCTTT. This sequence encodes CASTRDSVNTEAFF.